In this sample, the clone carrying this T cell receptor (beta chain) turned up once. Its antigen is still unknown. This sample is drawn from a study of cytomegalovirus exposure and HLA in healthy donors. Study-wide results and caveats: In vitro, a few CMV-associated chains proved specific for CMV antigens. Investigators reported 164 TCR beta chains as tied to cytomegalovirus. Reports described diagnosis of cytomegalovirus status by the classifier as highly specific and sensitive.

The protocol was immunoSEQ multiplex PCR, while the TCRdb copy is restricted to in-frame clones and leaves out a portion. The sample yields 200,000 or so clones, 84% seen once. The length of the CDR3 is 13 residues. Trimming left V 6 bases short and J 1 base short, with 6 bases between. CDR1 is MGHDK, CDR2 SYGVNS, per germline. The material sequenced was PBMCs. The receptor was derived from a woman aged 25-40 years in good health and CMV-seropositive. The chain has TRBV25-1 and TRBJ2-2; possible D gene TRBD1, 6 bases. In DNA form, the CDR3 reads TGTGCCAGCAGGGGACAGAACACCGGGGAGCTGTTTTTT. This codes for CASRGQNTGELFF.